One and the same sample provided the 21 T cell receptor beta chains below, sequenced in a study of blood T cell repertoires in COVID-19. Assay used: immunoSEQ multiplex PCR; TCRdb lists only in-frame clones, some missing. Here the sample spans approximately 300,000 clones, around nine tenths being singletons. The sequencing input was PBMCs or T cells enriched from blood (not recorded which). The receptors shown here come from a woman younger than 45 who had recovered from COVID-19.

This sequence joins TRBV6-5 and TRBJ2-3; 8 bases map to TRBD1. The ends lost 6 bases at V and 6 bases at J; junction bases unmatched: 8. The CDR3 consists of 14 residues. Germline-derived CDR1 and CDR2 are MNHEY and SVGAGI. This CDR3 reads CASSHRDRSDTQYF. The CDR3, as DNA: TGTGCCAGCAGCCACCGGGACAGGAGTGATACGCAGTATTTT.

The chain has TRBV27 and TRBJ1-1; 10 bases map to TRBD1. V shed 7 bases and J 4 bases; nucleotides not matched to a gene: 3. Germline assignment: CDR1 MNHEY and CDR2 SMNVEV (reference sequence). There are 13 residues in the CDR3. The CDR3 DNA reads TGTGCCAGCAAGGGACAGGGGCCCACTGAAGCTTTCTTT. Its protein is CASKGQGPTEAFF.

V gene TRBV30 combines with J gene TRBJ2-2; D is uncertain. Trimming cost V 4 bases and J 7 bases, with 10 bases left between them. Germline V gene sequence: CDR1 GTSNPN, CDR2 SVGIG (reference sequence). The CDR3 runs 12 residues. The CDR3: CAWNYRYGELFF. The CDR3 nucleotides read TGTGCCTGGAACTATAGGTACGGGGAGCTGTTTTTT.

This chain links TRBV24-1 with TRBJ2-2; 7 bases agree with TRBD2. The germline gives CDR1 KGHDR, CDR2 SFDVKD. This CDR3 contains 18 residues. J was trimmed by 0 bases and V by 3 bases; bases with no gene match: 9. This chain's CDR3 is CATSDSGLAETNTGELFF. CDR3 in DNA: TGTGCCACCAGTGATAGTGGCCTAGCGGAAACGAACACCGGGGAGCTGTTTTTT.

The chain combines TRBV4-2 with TRBJ2-3; 11 bases are a match to TRBD2. In germline, CDR1 is LGHNA, CDR2 YNFKEQ. This CDR3 region has 19 residues. Trimming took 4 bases from V and 0 from J; bases not matched to a gene: 12. CDR3 sequence reads: CASSLSGVAGGISTDTQYF. CDR3 coding DNA: TGTGCCAGCAGCCTCTCAGGGGTAGCGGGAGGGATAAGCACAGATACGCAGTATTTT.

This rearrangement joins TRBV13 to TRBJ2-7, with 8 positions matching TRBD2. Germline V gene data show CDR1 as PRHDT and CDR2 as FYEKMQ (reference sequence). The V segment lost 0 bases and the J segment 3 bases; nucleotides outside the gene matches: 7. The CDR3 has 16 amino acids. CDR3 region: CASSLGAGTRVYEQYF. In DNA, the CDR3 is TGTGCCAGCAGCTTAGGGGCCGGGACTAGGGTCTACGAGCAGTACTTC.

The chain employs TRBV3-1 (or the pseudogene TRBV3-2) and TRBJ2-2; no definite D call. Germline values: CDR1 LGHDT, CDR2 YNNKEL (reference sequence). The length of the CDR3 is 15 residues. Deletions cut 1 base from V and 2 bases from J, with 8 bases between. The CDR3 DNA reads as TGTGCCAGCAGCCAAGGAAGCTACAACACCGGGGAGCTGTTTTTT. This gives the protein CASSQGSYNTGELFF.

This rearrangement joins TRBV27 to TRBJ1-3, with D uncertain. Looked up from germline, CDR1 is MNHEY and CDR2 is SMNVEV (reference sequence). The CDR3 is 14 residues long. Trimming removed 2 bases at V and 1 base at J, with 6 bases between. The CDR3 DNA follows: TGTGCCAGCAGTTTAACTCTTTCTGGAAACACCATATATTTT. Amino acids: CASSLTLSGNTIYF.

J is TRBJ1-5 and V is TRBV15; D is possibly TRBD1 (5 bases). Germline loops: CDR1 LNHNV, CDR2 YYDKDF (reference sequence). V dropped 0 bases and J dropped 3 bases, with 12 bases sitting between them. The CDR3 extends over 16 amino acids. CDR3 protein: CATSREADSLNQPQHF. As DNA, the CDR3 is TGTGCCACCAGCAGAGAAGCCGACAGCCTCAATCAGCCCCAGCATTTT. The full variable domain, completed using reference TRBV15 and TRBJ1-5, is DAMVIQNPRYQVTQFGKPVTLSCSQTLNHNVMYWYQQKSSQAPKLLFHYYDKDFNNEADTPDNFQSRRPNTSFCFLDIRSPGLGDTAMYLCATSREADSLNQPQHFGDGTRLSIL.

The CDR3: CASSPGEPDEKLFF. The CDR3 nucleotides are TGCGCCAGCAGCCCCGGGGAGCCGGATGAAAAACTGTTTTTT. The rearrangement links TRBV5-1 to TRBJ1-4; the D is unclear. Germline CDR1 is SGHRS and CDR2 is YFSETQ. Trimming shortened V by 4 bases and J by 6 bases, and 13 bases separated the two germline ends. The CDR3 is 14 residues long.

The chain uses TRBV27 and TRBJ2-1; no firm D call. V dropped 1 base and J dropped 0 bases, with 10 bases sitting between them. This CDR3 is built from 16 residues. Germline CDR1 is MNHEY and CDR2 is SMNVEV (reference sequence). The CDR3 DNA reads TGTGCCAGCAGTTTATTTGGCGGAATCTCCTACAATGAGCAGTTCTTC. Translation: CASSLFGGISYNEQFF.

The chain employs TRBV5-1 and TRBJ1-2; 9 positions match TRBD1. CDR1 is SGHRS and CDR2 is YFSETQ in the germline V gene. This CDR3 has 16 amino acids. After removal of 4 bases from V and 4 bases from J, the junction contained 11 bases not matched to a gene. Here the CDR3 reads CASSPIGGQGLYGYTF. The CDR3 DNA reads as TGCGCCAGCAGCCCGATCGGGGGACAGGGACTCTATGGCTACACCTTC.

J is TRBJ1-1 and V is TRBV14; maybe TRBD1 (6 bases). Trimming cost V 2 bases and J 3 bases, with 13 bases left between them. The CDR3 is 15 amino acids. Per germline, CDR1 SGHDN and CDR2 FVKESK. The CDR3, as DNA: TGTGCCAGCAGCCAACTGGACAGAAAGTACACTGAAGCTTTCTTT. It is translated as CASSQLDRKYTEAFF.

V gene TRBV27 combines with J gene TRBJ2-5; weak D call: TRBD2 (7 bases). The CDR3 is made up of 14 amino acids. The V end was cut by 3 bases, the J end by 1 base, with 9 bases between. Germline CDR1 and CDR2: MNHEY and SMNVEV (reference sequence). The chain's CDR3 is CASSFGGPQETQYF. The CDR3 region has the DNA TGTGCCAGCAGTTTCGGGGGGCCCCAAGAGACCCAGTACTTC.

The V gene is TRBV28, the J gene TRBJ1-2; the match to TRBD1 covers 7 bases. J was trimmed by 7 bases and V by 5 bases; bases with no gene match: 7. The germline CDR1 and CDR2 sequences are MDHEN and SYDVKM. CDR3 length: 13 residues. The CDR3 DNA reads as TGTGCCAGCAGTCAAGACGACAGGGTTGGCTACACCTTC. Translation gives CASSQDDRVGYTF.

V usage is TRBV6-2 or TRBV6-3 and J usage is TRBJ2-1, with D unclear. CDR3 size: 13 residues. The ends were cut back, 6 bases at V and 5 bases at J, with 11 bases in the middle. CDR1 and CDR2 (germline): MNHEY, SVGEGT. In DNA form, the CDR3 reads TGTGCCAGCAGCCTACGGGTACACAATGAGCAGTTCTTC. Its translation is CASSLRVHNEQFF.

The chain employs TRBV28 and TRBJ1-2; TRBD1 matches 7 bases. Per germline, CDR1 MDHEN and CDR2 SYDVKM. With 8 bases clipped from V and 7 bases from J, the junction kept 10 bases outside the gene matches. The CDR3 contains 13 residues. The CDR3 nucleotides read TGTGCCAGCGTCGGGACAGCAATGGCTGGCTACACCTTC. It is translated as CASVGTAMAGYTF.

V is TRBV6-5 and J is TRBJ2-1, with 7 bases matching TRBD2. The germline CDR1 and CDR2 sequences are MNHEY and SVGAGI. Trimming took 0 bases from V and 13 from J; bases not matched to a gene: 12. The CDR3 is 15 residues long. The CDR3 reads CASSYSPGGATVQFF. The CDR3 nucleotides read TGTGCCAGCAGTTACTCACCGGGAGGAGCGACCGTCCAGTTCTTC.

This sequence joins TRBV3-1 (or the pseudogene TRBV3-2) and TRBJ1-5, with a weak D call TRBD1 (6 bases). The germline V and J ends were trimmed by 4 bases and 3 bases, with 10 bases remaining between them. CDR1 is LGHDT and CDR2 is YNNKEL in the germline V gene (reference sequence). The CDR3 length is 14 residues. The CDR3 nucleotides are TGTGCCAGCAGCCGGGGGGGCTACAATCAGCCCCAGCATTTT. Protein: CASSRGGYNQPQHF.

Concerning this clone itself: No DNA is shown, since the ends of the CDR3 on it are uncertain; the CDR3 is the one TCRdb lists. The chain links TRBV15 to TRBJ1-1. The germline V gene encodes CDR1 LNHNV and CDR2 YYDKDF (reference sequence). A total of 17 residues make up the CDR3, ends included. The CDR3 is CATSRHIGFGSGTEAFF.

The chain joins TRBV2 to TRBJ2-3; 10 nucleotides agree with TRBD2. This CDR3 spans 16 amino acids. V gave up 5 bases and J gave up 1 base; unmatched junction bases: 6. Germline V CDR1 and CDR2: SNHLY, FYNNEI. In DNA form, the CDR3 reads TGTGCCAGCAGTCCGACTGGACTAGCGGGCACAGATACGCAGTATTTT. Translation: CASSPTGLAGTDTQYF.